These T cell receptor beta chains were read from a single sample in a study of monozygotic twins with cystic fibrosis. Sequencing used immunoSEQ multiplex PCR; TCRdb keeps in-frame clones, though not all of them. The sample gives tens of thousands of clones, approximately 96% of which show up once; approximately 2.6% is in the top ten. The sequenced sample was blood. These receptors all come from a girl aged 2 to 9 with cystic fibrosis. Each CDR3 is given with its conserved first and last residue. The D gene is left open where the match is weak. The size entry is marked missing in some rows and otherwise reads once, few, many or a size class.

>.|TRBD2|TRBV15|TRBJ2-3
TGTGCCACCGGGACTAGCACCGGGGATACGCAGTATTTT
CATGTSTGDTQYF
>.|.|TRBV5-1|TRBJ1-5
TGCGCCAGCAGCTTGGGGGGCGAACCCCATCAGCCCCAGCATTTT
CASSLGGEPHQPQHF
>.|.|TRBV28|TRBJ2-7
TGTGCCAGCAGCCTACCCCCCTACGAGCAGTACTTC
CASSLPPYEQYF
>once|TRBD1|TRBV5-1|TRBJ1-4
TGCGCCAGCAGGGGACAGTGGGATGGGGAACTGTTTTTT
CASRGQWDGELFF
>.|.|TRBV7-9|TRBJ1-5
TGTGCCAGCAGCTTAGCGATGACCGGAGGGGGTCAGCCCCAGCATTTT
CASSLAMTGGGQPQHF
>.|.|TRBV5-1|TRBJ1-4
TGCGCCAGCAGAGTCCCGGGGGGTGAAGAAAAACTGTTTTTT
CASRVPGGEEKLFF
>.|TRBD2|TRBV11-2|TRBJ2-3
TGTGCCAGCAGCTTAGGGGCGGGAGGGCCACCAGATACGCAGTATTTT
CASSLGAGGPPDTQYF
>.|.|TRBV28|TRBJ2-7
TGTGCCAGCAGTACCCGGAAGGACAGTTCCTCCGGGGAGCAGTACTTC
CASSTRKDSSSGEQYF
>.|TRBD1|TRBV27|TRBJ1-2
TGTGCCAGCAGTCCCAGGGGGGGTGGCTACACCTTC
CASSPRGGGYTF
>.|TRBD2|TRBV5-4|TRBJ2-7
TGTGCCAGCAGCCTAAGACTAGCGGGAGACGAGCAGTACTTC
CASSLRLAGDEQYF
>.|.|TRBV6-1|TRBJ2-3
TGTGCCAGCATTGTAGGGGCCGCAGATACGCAGTATTTT
CASIVGAADTQYF
>.|TRBD2|TRBV18|TRBJ2-7
TGTGCCAGCTCACCTGCTGGTTTTGGGGGGGGCGAGCAGTACTTC
CASSPAGFGGGEQYF
>.|.|TRBV12-2|TRBJ1-5
TGTGCAAGTCGCTTTGTCCAGGGCTTTAGCAATCAGCCCCAGCATTTT
CASRFVQGFSNQPQHF
>.|.|TRBV6-1|TRBJ2-5
TGTGCCAGCAGACCCGAGGAGACCCAGTACTTC
CASRPEETQYF
>.|TRBD1|TRBV6-5|TRBJ1-5
TGTGCCAGCAGGCGGACAGGGCGAAATCAGCCCCAGCATTTT
CASRRTGRNQPQHF
>.|.|TRBV28|TRBJ2-2
TGTGCCAGCAGTCGAAGCACCGGGGAGCTGTTTTTT
CASSRSTGELFF
>.|.|TRBV4-1|TRBJ1-5
TGCGCCAGCAGCCCCCTGAGAGGGCCGAGCAATCAGCCCCAGCATTTT
CASSPLRGPSNQPQHF
>.|.|TRBV14|TRBJ1-1
TGTGCCAGCAGCCCCCTGGGTGAAGCTTTCTTT
CASSPLGEAFF
>.|TRBD1|TRBV6-1|TRBJ1-1
TGTGCCAGTGGACAGGAGATGAACACTGAAGCTTTCTTT
CASGQEMNTEAFF
>.|.|TRBV4-2|TRBJ2-3
TGTGCCAGCAGCCAAGTCCCGGGACTTAGCACAGATACGCAGTATTTT
CASSQVPGLSTDTQYF
>.|.|TRBV2|TRBJ2-1
TGTGCCAGCAGTGAAGCGGTAAATGAGCAGTTCTTC
CASSEAVNEQFF
>.|.|TRBV27|TRBJ1-4
TGTGCCAGCAGTCGCAGCTGGCAGGGTCCCAATGAAAAACTGTTTTTT
CASSRSWQGPNEKLFF
>.|.|TRBV21-1|TRBJ2-7
TGTGCCAGCAGCAAAACGGGCAGGGGGGCGGGAGAGCAGTACTTC
CASSKTGRGAGEQYF
>.|TRBD1|TRBV7-9|TRBJ2-7
TGTGCCAGCAGCTTAGTCCGGGACAGACAGAACTACGAGCAGTACTTC
CASSLVRDRQNYEQYF
>.|TRBD2|TRBV4-2|TRBJ2-2
TGTGCCAGCAGCCAAGATGTAGCGGGAGTCGCCGGGGAGCTGTTTTTT
CASSQDVAGVAGELFF
>.|.|TRBV10-1|TRBJ2-5
TGCGCCAGCAGAAGACATAAGACCCAGTACTTC
CASRRHKTQYF
>.|TRBD1|TRBV28|TRBJ1-2
TGTGCCAGCAGTTTCCCCGAGGACAGGGGCGACTATGGCTACACCTTC
CASSFPEDRGDYGYTF
>.|.|TRBV7-2|TRBJ1-1
TGTGCCAGCAGCGCCCAGACAGGGAACACTGAAGCTTTCTTT
CASSAQTGNTEAFF
>.|TRBD2|TRBV9|TRBJ2-1
TGTGCCAGCGGACTAGCGGGAGGTAATGAGCAGTTCTTC
CASGLAGGNEQFF
>.|TRBD1|TRBV7-8|TRBJ1-1
TGTGCCAGCAGCCCACTAAACAGGGGCACTGAAGCTTTCTTT
CASSPLNRGTEAFF
>.|.|TRBV23-1|TRBJ2-4
TGCGCCAGCAGTCTGAAACCGGACGGGAAAAACATTCAGTACTTC
CASSLKPDGKNIQYF
>.|.|TRBV5-1|TRBJ1-4
TGCGCCAGCAGCGGCCAGGGTTACTATGAAAAACTGTTTTTT
CASSGQGYYEKLFF
>.|TRBD1|TRBV9|TRBJ1-1
TGTGCCAGCAGCGTCGTGCCCCGGGACAGTATGAACACTGAAGCTTTCTTT
CASSVVPRDSMNTEAFF
>.|.|TRBV7-9|TRBJ2-7
TGTGCCAGCAGCTTAAGCCACGAGCAGTACTTC
CASSLSHEQYF
>.|.|TRBV7-2|TRBJ1-5
TGTGCCAGCAGCTCGGCCGGCAGGGGCTCAAATCAGCCCCAGCATTTT
CASSSAGRGSNQPQHF
>once|.|TRBV4-2|TRBJ2-4
TGTGCCAGCAGCCTGCCCGGGGCCAAAAACATTCAGTACTTC
CASSLPGAKNIQYF
>.|TRBD1|TRBV5-8|TRBJ1-5
TGTGCCAGCAGCAACCGGGACAGGGGACTTACTCAGCCCCAGCATTTT
CASSNRDRGLTQPQHF
>.|.|TRBV18|TRBJ2-3
TGTGCCAGCTCACCACCGAGCAAAGATACGCAGTATTTT
CASSPPSKDTQYF
>.|.|TRBV7-2|TRBJ1-5
TGTGCCAGCAGCGCTGGGAAGGGCAATCAGCCCCAGCATTTT
CASSAGKGNQPQHF
>.|TRBD1|TRBV7-8|TRBJ1-5
TGTGCCAGCAGCTTAGAGACAGGGGAGTATAGCAATCAGCCCCAGCATTTT
CASSLETGEYSNQPQHF
>.|.|TRBV6-5|TRBJ1-2
TGTGCCAGCAGCGAAGCCGGGGACTATGGCTACACCTTC
CASSEAGDYGYTF
>.|.|TRBV10-3|TRBJ2-2
TGTGCCATCAGCCAAGGGAGGTTTAACACCGGGGAGCTGTTTTTT
CAISQGRFNTGELFF
>.|.|TRBV28|TRBJ2-2
TGTGCCAGCAGTTTTTCGAGTATACCTAACACCGGGGAGCTGTTTTTT
CASSFSSIPNTGELFF
>.|.|TRBV6-5|TRBJ1-1
TGTGCCAGCAGTTACCTAGGGGTCACTGAAGCTTTCTTT
CASSYLGVTEAFF
>.|.|TRBV29-1|TRBJ1-2
TGCAGCCATGAATCCCGGAAGGGGGGGTTACATGGCTACACCTTC
CSHESRKGGLHGYTF
>.|.|TRBV28|TRBJ1-3
TGTGCCAGCAGTTTGGGGAAGACCCTAAACACCATATATTTT
CASSLGKTLNTIYF
>.|.|TRBV6-1|TRBJ2-5
TGTGCCAGCAGTGTATTACAGGGAATGCAAGAGACCCAGTACTTC
CASSVLQGMQETQYF
>.|.|TRBV30|TRBJ2-1
TGTGCCTGGAATAAGGTCGAAGGAGCCTTGCGGTTCTTC
CAWNKVEGALRFF
>.|.|TRBV2|TRBJ1-2
TGTGCCAGCACAAAGGAGGGAAGTGGCGGGGACTATGGCTACACCTTC
CASTKEGSGGDYGYTF
>.|TRBD1|TRBV28|TRBJ2-1
TGTGCCAGCAGTTCATACGCGGGACAGGGAATACATGAGCAGTTCTTC
CASSSYAGQGIHEQFF
>.|.|TRBV5-1|TRBJ1-2
TGCGCCAGCACCAGGGGTCGGGCTAACTATGGCTACACCTTC
CASTRGRANYGYTF
>.|.|TRBV7-2|TRBJ2-1
TGTGCCAGCAGCTTGCGAGGGGGGAACTCCTACAATGAGCAGTTCTTC
CASSLRGGNSYNEQFF
>.|TRBD2|TRBV5-1|TRBJ2-7
TGCGCCAGCAGCATGGGACTAGCGGGACTCGAGCAGTACTTC
CASSMGLAGLEQYF
>.|.|TRBV5-6|TRBJ2-1
TGTGCCAGCAGCCGGGTGGCTACCTCGGATGAGCAGTTCTTC
CASSRVATSDEQFF
>.|.|TRBV4-2|TRBJ2-5
TGTGCCAGCAGCCAAGTATCGGACAGCAAAGAGACCCAGTACTTC
CASSQVSDSKETQYF
>.|TRBD2|TRBV30|TRBJ2-1
TGTGCCTGGAGTGCGCGCGGGAGAGGGTTAGGTTCCTACAATGAGCAGTTCTTC
CAWSARGRGLGSYNEQFF
>.|.|TRBV29-1|TRBJ2-1
TGCAGCGTAAGGGCGAATGAGCAGTTCTTC
CSVRANEQFF